The 14 T cell receptor beta chains below all came from one sample that was sequenced in a study of OX40 agonist ivuxolimab in advanced cancers. Repertoires were generated with immunoSEQ multiplex PCR, while TCRdb's copy carries only in-frame clones and drops some. The table lists tens of thousands of clones, 86% of them singletons. The sample consisted of CD4+ or CD8+ T cells sorted from blood, taken in a trial of the OX40 agonist ivuxolimab. The receptors stem from an adult with an advanced solid tumor such as melanoma, head and neck, liver or kidney cancer.

The V and J genes are TRBV21-1 and TRBJ2-7. TRBV21-1 is flagged as a pseudogene. The CDR3 length is 16 residues. This CDR3 is CASSPKPGARKDEQYF. The CDR3 bases are TGTGCCAGCAGCCCAAAGCCCGGGGCCCGAAAAGACGAGCAGTACTTC.

CDR3 in DNA: TGTGCCAGCAGTTTCGGCCCTACGAGTGAAAAACTGTTTTTT. It yields the protein CASSFGPTSEKLFF. V is TRBV28 and J is TRBJ1-4; D is undetermined. Per germline, CDR1 MDHEN and CDR2 SYDVKM. The CDR3 consists of 14 residues. The ends were cut back, 3 bases at V and 7 bases at J, with 12 bases in the middle.

This chain connects TRBV4-1 to TRBJ1-1, with 7 bases fitting TRBD1. Germline lookup yields CDR1 MGHRA and CDR2 YSYEKL. The CDR3 extends over 14 amino acids. Germline trimming cut 5 bases from V and 5 bases from J; bases unmatched to any gene: 8. DNA of the CDR3: TGCGCCAGCAGCGTTTCCGGGACAGTTACTGAAGCTTTCTTT. It specifies CASSVSGTVTEAFF.

V gene TRBV10-2 combines with J gene TRBJ2-2; 9 nucleotides line up with TRBD1. Losses at the gene ends were 8 bases for V and 4 bases for J; bases not matched to a gene: 8. CDR1 and CDR2 from the germline V gene are WSHSY and SAAADI. This CDR3 contains 15 residues. The DNA for the CDR3 is TGCGCCAGCTCACAAGGACAGGGGAGCACCGGGGAGCTGTTTTTT. It encodes CASSQGQGSTGELFF.

This clone appeared a single time. The rearrangement joins TRBV4-2 to TRBJ2-7; unclear D gene. The CDR3 extends over 15 amino acids. Germline V gene sequence: CDR1 LGHNA, CDR2 YNFKEQ. Trimming took off 4 bases at V and 2 bases at J, with 15 bases between the two ends. The CDR3 nucleotides are TGTGCCAGCAGCCTACGTGTGGAGAATACCTACGAGCAGTACTTC. Amino acid sequence: CASSLRVENTYEQYF.

This chain connects TRBV6-4 to TRBJ1-6, with TRBD1 identical over 11 bases. Germline values: CDR1 MRHNA, CDR2 SNTAGT. V dropped 5 bases and J dropped 7; count of bases not matched to a gene: 4. CDR3 length: 15 residues. As DNA, the CDR3 is TGTGCCAGCAGTACGGGACAGGGGGGAAATTCACCCCTCCACTTT. Translated: CASSTGQGGNSPLHF.

The chain uses TRBV19 and TRBJ1-2; TRBD1 aligns across 8 bases. V was pared by 9 bases and J by 3 bases, with 15 bases of the junction left unmatched. CDR3 length: 16 amino acids. Looked up from germline, CDR1 is LNHDA and CDR2 is SQIVND (reference sequence). CDR3 sequence (DNA): TGTGCCAGCACCTTTCTCGCCAGGGGGCGTGACTATGGCTACACCTTC. It codes for CASTFLARGRDYGYTF. Variable domain in full (rest from reference TRBV19 and TRBJ1-2): DGGITQSPKYLFRKEGQNVTLSCEQNLNHDAMYWYRQDPGQGLRLIYYSQIVNDFQKGDIAEGYSVSREKKESFPLTVTSAQKNPTAFYLCASTFLARGRDYGYTFGSGTRLTVV.

J is TRBJ1-1 and V is TRBV6-1; 9 bases are a match to TRBD1. V gave up 5 bases and J gave up 11 bases; unmatched junction bases: 6. CDR3 length: 12 amino acids. The germline V gene has CDR1 MNHNS and CDR2 SASEGT. The CDR3 DNA reads TGTGCCAGCAGTACTAGACAGGGGGAGGCTTTCTTT. It codes for CASSTRQGEAFF.

The sample holds one count of this clone. The chain joins TRBV19 to TRBJ1-2; 9 bases fit TRBD1. The CDR3 is made up of 18 amino acids. The V segment lost 4 bases and the J segment 2 bases; nucleotides outside the gene matches: 14. Germline-derived CDR1 and CDR2 are LNHDA and SQIVND (reference sequence). As DNA, the CDR3 is TGTGCCAGTAGTAGGACCAATCCCGTAGGACAGGGGAACTATGGCTACACCTTC. It specifies CASSRTNPVGQGNYGYTF.

This chain links TRBV5-1 with TRBJ1-2; 8 positions match TRBD1. The CDR3 consists of 14 residues. CDR1 and CDR2 from the germline V gene are SGHRS and YFSETQ. Trimming removed 0 bases from V and 5 bases from J; junction bases left unmatched: 3. Written as DNA, the CDR3 is TGCGCCAGCAGCTTGGGGGGACAGGCTTATGGCTACACCTTC. This sequence encodes CASSLGGQAYGYTF.

The chain is built from TRBV15 and TRBJ2-3; no clear D. The CDR3 runs 14 residues. The V end lost 0 bases, the J end lost 6 bases, and 10 bases lay between the germline ends. Germline CDR1 reads LNHNV; CDR2 reads YYDKDF (reference sequence). The CDR3 coding sequence is TGTGCCACCAGCAGAGATACGGTAGACGATACGCAGTATTTT. It codes for CATSRDTVDDTQYF.

V gene TRBV5-4 combines with J gene TRBJ1-1; 9 bases map to TRBD1. The CDR3 extends over 15 amino acids. V lost 4 bases, J lost 3 bases, and 7 bases stayed unmatched. Germline V gene lookup returns CDR1 SGHNT and CDR2 YYREEE (reference sequence). The CDR3 reads CASSPRTGVDTEAFF. CDR3 nucleotides: TGTGCCAGCAGCCCCCGGACAGGGGTGGACACTGAAGCTTTCTTT.

The chain recombines TRBV7-3 with TRBJ1-3; D remains unclear. Between the trimmed V and J ends, which lost 5 bases and 0 bases, there was a span of 5 bases. Germline V gene sequence: CDR1 SGHTA, CDR2 FQGTGA. The CDR3 length is 13 residues. For the CDR3, the DNA is TGTGCCAGCAGCAGCGGCTCTGGAAACACCATATATTTT. Its protein product is CASSSGSGNTIYF. Complete variable domain (other parts from reference TRBV7-3 and TRBJ1-3): GAGVSQTPSNKVTEKGKYVELRCDPISGHTALYWYRQSLGQGPEFLIYFQGTGAADDSGLPNDRFFAVRPEGSVSTLKIQRTERGDSAVYLCASSSGSGNTIYFGEGSWLTVV.

The V call is TRBV27, the J call TRBJ1-2; D gene unclear. Germline CDR1 reads MNHEY; CDR2 reads SMNVEV (reference sequence). This CDR3 contains 13 residues. V was trimmed by 5 bases and J by 6 bases, leaving 13 bases between them. This CDR3 reads CASSPRDMNGYTF. The CDR3 DNA reads TGTGCCAGCAGTCCCCGAGACATGAATGGCTACACCTTC.